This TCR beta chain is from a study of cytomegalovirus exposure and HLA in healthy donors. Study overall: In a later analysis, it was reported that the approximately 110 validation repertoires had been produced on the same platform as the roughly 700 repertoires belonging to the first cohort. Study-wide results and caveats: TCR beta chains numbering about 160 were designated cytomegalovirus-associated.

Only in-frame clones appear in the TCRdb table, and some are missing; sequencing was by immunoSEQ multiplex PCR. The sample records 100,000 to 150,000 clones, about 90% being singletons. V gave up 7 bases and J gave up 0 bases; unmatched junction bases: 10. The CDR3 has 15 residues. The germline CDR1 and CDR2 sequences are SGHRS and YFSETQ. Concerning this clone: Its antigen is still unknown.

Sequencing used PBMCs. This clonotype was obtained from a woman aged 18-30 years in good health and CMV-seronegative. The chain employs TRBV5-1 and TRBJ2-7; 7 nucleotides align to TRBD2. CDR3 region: CASGSGATISYEQYF. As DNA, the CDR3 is TGCGCCAGCGGGAGCGGGGCTACAATCTCCTACGAGCAGTACTTC.